The 6 T cell receptor beta chains listed next were all sequenced from one sample in a study of Ad26.COV2.S vaccination and SARS-CoV-2 variants. As to treatment: some 20 received Ad26.COV2.S at low or high dose, single or two shots; roughly five received placebo; per-sample allocation not given. The samples date from day 63 after the first vaccine or placebo injection. The assay was immunoSEQ multiplex PCR, and TCRdb's table has in-frame clones only and misses some. The sample contains more than 250,000 clones, roughly 86% of which appear only once. The specimen comprised peripheral blood, sampled in a trial of Ad26.COV2.S vaccine versus placebo. The receptors were gathered from a person aged 18-65 years who received the Ad26.COV2.S COVID-19 vaccine or a placebo.

This clone was counted between two and nine times. This chain joins TRBV7-2 and TRBJ2-7; D is perhaps TRBD2 (5 bases). This CDR3 is built from 15 residues. Germline-derived CDR1 and CDR2 are SGHTA and FQGNSA. V was clipped by 5 bases and J by 0 bases, with 14 bases between them. The CDR3 spells CASSTGIPSSYEQYF. The CDR3 DNA reads as TGTGCCAGCAGCACCGGGATTCCGAGCTCCTACGAGCAGTACTTC. The full variable domain, completed using reference TRBV7-2 and TRBJ2-7, is GAGVSQSPSNKVTEKGKDVELRCDPISGHTALYWYRQSLGQGLEFLIYFQGNSAPDKSGLPSDRFSAERTGGSVSTLTIQRTQQEDSAVYLCASSTGIPSSYEQYFGPGTRLTVT.

This chain links TRBV27 with TRBJ1-2; possibly TRBD1 for D (5 bases). The germline V gene encodes CDR1 MNHEY and CDR2 SMNVEV (reference sequence). The V gene lost 2 bases and the J gene lost 3 bases, with 16 bases spanning the gap. The CDR3 has 16 residues. The DNA for the CDR3 is TGTGCCAGCAGTTTAACCGGGGCGGAGGGCGACTATGGCTACACCTTC. Encoded protein: CASSLTGAEGDYGYTF.

CDR3 sequence: CASSVRLAGTYEQYF. In DNA form, the CDR3 reads TGTGCCAGCAGTGTTAGACTAGCGGGAACCTACGAGCAGTACTTC. The chain carries TRBV2 and TRBJ2-7, with TRBD2 matching 11 bases. CDR3 length: 15 amino acids. Germline CDR1 SNHLY, CDR2 FYNNEI. V was clipped by 4 bases and J by 2 bases; unmatched bases: 4.

The chain recombines TRBV5-1 with TRBJ1-4; D gene ambiguous. The CDR3 is 16 residues long. V gave up 0 bases and J gave up 4 bases, with 13 bases separating them. The germline V gene encodes CDR1 SGHRS and CDR2 YFSETQ. The CDR3 sequence is CASSLAAAGDNEKLFF. CDR3 bases: TGCGCCAGCAGCTTGGCAGCCGCCGGGGATAATGAAAAACTGTTTTTT.

The genes are TRBV18 and TRBJ1-1, with D hard to call. The V gene lost 2 bases and the J gene lost 4 bases, with 11 bases spanning the gap. This CDR3 comprises 14 residues. In germline, CDR1 is KGHSH, CDR2 LQKENI. CDR3 DNA sequence: TGTGCCAGCTCACCAATGGACGGATTCACTGAAGCTTTCTTT. Its protein is CASSPMDGFTEAFF.

This CDR3 is CASRLGGSSPDTQYF. The DNA for the CDR3 is TGTGCCAGCAGACTCGGAGGGAGCTCCCCAGATACGCAGTATTTT. V is TRBV3-1 (or the pseudogene TRBV3-2) and J is TRBJ2-3, with D possibly TRBD2 on 6 matching bases. The CDR3 covers 15 residues. Germline V CDR1 and CDR2: LGHDT, YNNKEL (reference sequence). V lost 6 bases and J 4 bases, leaving 17 bases between the germline ends.